These 13 T cell receptor beta chains were all obtained from the same sample, sequenced in a study of T-cell memory formation after mild COVID-19. Via MiXCR, TCRdb re-called the 5' RACE reads, giving one row per CDR3 protein. Of about 340,000 distinct CDR3 sequences in the sample, more than 15% were seen once. The sequenced material came from PBMCs or a T cell subset sorted from them (not recorded which). The receptor set was obtained from a man between 18 and 35 years old who had mild COVID-19 (a few samples of this study predate the infection). Cell type and time point are not known.

In this sample, this clonotype turned up a few times. The rearrangement joins TRBV2 to TRBJ1-2; 9 bases match TRBD1. The CDR3 contains 15 residues. Trimming cost V 7 bases and J 4 bases; bases outside gene matches: 10. Looked up from germline, CDR1 is SNHLY and CDR2 is FYNNEI. The CDR3 DNA is TGTGCCAGCATTGCAGAGCCGGGACAGGGCTATGGCTACACCTTC. Translation: CASIAEPGQGYGYTF. The full variable domain, its missing parts supplied by reference TRBV2 and TRBJ1-2, is EPEVTQTPSHQVTQMGQEVILRCVPISNHLYFYWYRQILGQKVEFLVSFYNNEISEKSEIFDDQFSVERPDGSNFTLKIRSTKLEDSAMYFCASIAEPGQGYGYTFGSGTRLTVV.

This clonotype came up a few times. The chain recombines TRBV6-5 with TRBJ2-5; possibly TRBD1 for D (6 bases). The CDR3 loop spans 14 amino acids. Germline-derived CDR1 and CDR2 are MNHEY and SVGAGI. The germline V and J ends were trimmed by 2 bases and 1 base, with 8 bases remaining between them. The chain's CDR3 is CASSYADSQETQYF. As DNA, the CDR3 is TGTGCCAGCAGTTACGCGGACAGCCAAGAGACCCAGTACTTC.

The chain employs TRBV12-3 or TRBV12-4 and TRBJ2-3, with 8 positions matching TRBD2. J lost 4 bases, V lost 6 bases, and 3 bases had no gene match. The CDR3 totals 13 residues. CDR3 protein: CASRAGGADTQYF. DNA for the CDR3: TGTGCCAGCAGAGCCGGGGGGGCAGATACGCAGTATTTT.

The gene calls are TRBV6-2 or TRBV6-3 and TRBJ1-1; perhaps TRBD1 as D (6 bases). Trimming took off 4 bases at V and 0 bases at J, with 12 bases between the two ends. The germline V gene has CDR1 MNHEY and CDR2 SVGEGT. The CDR3 has 15 amino acids. CDR3 coding DNA: TGTGCCAGCAGTTTAATAGGGGGTATGAACACTGAAGCTTTCTTT. Translating it yields CASSLIGGMNTEAFF.

This clonotype was observed many times. The rearrangement uses TRBV5-1 and TRBJ2-7, with D tentatively TRBD1 (5 bases). Germline CDR1 is SGHRS and CDR2 is YFSETQ. The V and J ends lost 3 bases and 5 bases respectively, with 9 bases between them. The length of the CDR3 is 12 residues. CDR3: CASSSRVHEQYV. CDR3 DNA: TGCGCCAGCAGCTCCAGGGTCCACGAGCAGTACGTC.

This chain's CDR3 is CASSSRSTLYYEQYF. CDR3 coding DNA: TGTGCCAGCAGCTCTAGGTCTACCTTATACTACGAGCAGTACTTC. The chain links TRBV7-9 to TRBJ2-7, with D unresolved. V shed 4 bases and J shed 3 bases, with 16 bases lying between them. There are 15 residues in the CDR3. Germline CDR1 is SEHNR and CDR2 is FQNEAQ (reference sequence).

The chain is built from TRBV5-1 and TRBJ2-5, with D unresolved. Germline-derived CDR1 and CDR2 are SGHRS and YFSETQ. The ends were cut back, 1 base at V and 0 bases at J, with 7 bases in the middle. The CDR3 extends over 14 amino acids. The CDR3 loop reads CASSLLGNQETQYF. The CDR3 DNA reads as TGCGCCAGCAGCTTGTTGGGAAACCAAGAGACCCAGTACTTC.

In this sample, this clonotype turned up a few times. Written as DNA, the CDR3 is TGCGCCAGCAGCTCAGTCCGTGGGAGACTCCTTAACCCGTATGGCTACACCTTC. Protein: CASSSVRGRLLNPYGYTF. V is TRBV5-1 and J is TRBJ1-2; D gene ambiguous. The length of the CDR3 is 18 residues. Trimming stripped 3 bases from V and 5 bases from J, with 26 bases between. Germline V gene data show CDR1 as SGHRS and CDR2 as YFSETQ.

This rearrangement joins TRBV20-1 to TRBJ2-3, with D possibly TRBD2 on 6 matching bases. Germline CDR1 is DFQATT and CDR2 is SNEGSKA (reference sequence). The CDR3 covers 13 residues. V lost 5 bases, J lost 5 bases, and 14 bases lay in between. CDR3 sequence: CSARDWRGDTQYF. Written as DNA, the CDR3 is TGCAGTGCTCGTGACTGGCGGGGAGATACGCAGTATTTT.

This clonotype occurred many times. The germline gene is not matched at one end of the junction; a read error may be the cause. This chain joins TRBV12-3 or TRBV12-4 and TRBJ2-5; the D is unclear. The CDR3 sequence is 12 residues long. In nucleotides, the CDR3 is TGCGCCAGCAGCCGCCTCGGGGAGACCCAGTACTTC. Encoded protein: CASSRLGETQYF.

This clonotype has just a few counts. The rearrangement joins TRBV9 to TRBJ2-1; D is possibly TRBD1 or TRBD2 (5 bases each). Trimming shortened V by 0 bases and J by 9 bases, and 10 bases separated the two germline ends. Germline CDR1 and CDR2: SGDLS and YYNGEE. The CDR3 is 13 amino acids. The CDR3 is CASSVVKGSEQFF. In nucleotides, the CDR3 is TGTGCCAGCAGCGTAGTGAAGGGGAGTGAGCAGTTCTTC.

This clonotype was seen a handful of times. The chain links TRBV5-1 to TRBJ1-5; the D is unclear. V gave up 0 bases and J gave up 6 bases, with 10 bases separating them. Germline CDR1 reads SGHRS; CDR2 reads YFSETQ. The CDR3 contains 14 residues. In DNA form, the CDR3 reads TGCGCCAGCAGCTTGGGGGGTGGTGCTCAGCCCCAGCATTTT. Amino acids: CASSLGGGAQPQHF.

This clonotype appeared many times. The chain joins TRBV27 to TRBJ2-2, with 7 bases aligning to TRBD2. This CDR3 has 15 amino acids. The ends lost 10 bases at V and 1 base at J; junction bases unmatched: 9. CDR1 is MNHEY and CDR2 is SMNVEV in the germline V gene (reference sequence). In nucleotides, the CDR3 is TGTGCCACGGGACTATGGCAGTTGAACACCGGGGAGCTGTTTTTT. Amino acids: CATGLWQLNTGELFF.